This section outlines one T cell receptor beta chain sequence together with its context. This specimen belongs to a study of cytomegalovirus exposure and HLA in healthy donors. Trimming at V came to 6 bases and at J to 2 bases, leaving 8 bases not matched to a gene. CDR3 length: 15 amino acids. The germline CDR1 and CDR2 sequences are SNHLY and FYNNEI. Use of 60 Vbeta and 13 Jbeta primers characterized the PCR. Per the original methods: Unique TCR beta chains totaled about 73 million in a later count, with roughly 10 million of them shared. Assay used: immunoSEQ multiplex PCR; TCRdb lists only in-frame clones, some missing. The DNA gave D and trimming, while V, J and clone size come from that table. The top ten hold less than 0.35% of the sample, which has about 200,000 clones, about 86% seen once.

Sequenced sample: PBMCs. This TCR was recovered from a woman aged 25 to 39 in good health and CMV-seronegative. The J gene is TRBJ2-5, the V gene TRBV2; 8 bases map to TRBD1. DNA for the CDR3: TGTGCCAGCAGAACCGGGACAGGCGGTCAAGAGACCCAGTACTTC. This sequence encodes CASRTGTGGQETQYF.